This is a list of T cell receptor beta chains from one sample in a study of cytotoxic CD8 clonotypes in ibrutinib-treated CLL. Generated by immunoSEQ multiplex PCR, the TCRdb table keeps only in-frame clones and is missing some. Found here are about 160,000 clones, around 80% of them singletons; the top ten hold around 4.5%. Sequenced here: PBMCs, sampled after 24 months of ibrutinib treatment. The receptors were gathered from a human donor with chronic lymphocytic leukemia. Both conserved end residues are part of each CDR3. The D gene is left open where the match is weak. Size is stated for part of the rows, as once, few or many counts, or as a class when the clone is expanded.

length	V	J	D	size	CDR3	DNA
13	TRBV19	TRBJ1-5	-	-	CASSILGNQPQHF	TGTGCCAGTAGTATTTTGGGGAATCAGCCCCAGCATTTT
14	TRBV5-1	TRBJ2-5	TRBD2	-	CASGRAGEQETQYF	TGCGCCAGCGGGAGGGCGGGAGAACAAGAGACCCAGTACTTC
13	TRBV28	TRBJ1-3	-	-	CASSDRNGNTIYF	TGTGCCAGCAGCGACAGGAACGGAAACACCATATATTTT
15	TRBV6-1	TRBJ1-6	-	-	CASSAGDGTNSPLHF	TGTGCCAGCAGTGCTGGGGACGGTACGAATTCACCCCTCCACTTT
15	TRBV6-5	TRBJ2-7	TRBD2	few	CATGLVAGGPYEQYF	TGTGCCACCGGGCTAGTAGCGGGAGGCCCCTACGAGCAGTACTTC
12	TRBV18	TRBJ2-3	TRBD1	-	CASSDRGDTQYF	TGTGCCAGCTCAGACAGGGGAGATACGCAGTATTTT
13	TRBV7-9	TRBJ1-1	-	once	CASYRGGMAEAFF	TGTGCCAGCTACCGAGGGGGGATGGCTGAAGCTTTCTTT
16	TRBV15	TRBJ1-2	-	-	CATSREFIGRDGGYTF	TGTGCCACCAGCAGAGAGTTTATAGGGAGGGACGGAGGCTACACCTTC
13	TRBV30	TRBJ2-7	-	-	CAWSVAATYEQYF	TGTGCCTGGAGTGTCGCAGCAACCTACGAGCAGTACTTC
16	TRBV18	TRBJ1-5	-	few	CASSPVTARGNQPQHF	TGTGCCAGCTCACCCGTCACCGCGAGAGGCAATCAGCCCCAGCATTTT
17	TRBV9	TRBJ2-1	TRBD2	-	CASSVGRGGSSYNEQFF	TGTGCCAGCAGCGTAGGTAGGGGCGGGAGCTCCTACAATGAGCAGTTCTTC
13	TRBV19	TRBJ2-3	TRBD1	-	CASRQGGADTQYF	TGTGCCAGTCGACAGGGTGGCGCAGATACGCAGTATTTT
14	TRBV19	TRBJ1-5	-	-	CASSRGRADQPQHF	TGTGCCAGTAGTAGGGGGCGGGCGGATCAGCCCCAGCATTTT
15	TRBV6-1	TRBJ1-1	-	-	CASSPQGGQGTEAFF	TGTGCCAGCAGTCCCCAGGGCGGTCAAGGCACTGAAGCTTTCTTT
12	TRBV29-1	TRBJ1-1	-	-	CSVGELNTEAFF	TGCAGCGTTGGGGAGCTGAACACTGAAGCTTTCTTT
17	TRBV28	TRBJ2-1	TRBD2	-	CASTLPYLAGAYNEQFF	TGTGCCAGCACCCTTCCCTACCTAGCGGGGGCCTACAATGAGCAGTTCTTC
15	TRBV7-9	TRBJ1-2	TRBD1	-	CASSSTGQGHYGYTF	TGTGCCAGCAGCTCCACCGGACAGGGGCACTATGGCTACACCTTC
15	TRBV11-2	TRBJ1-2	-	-	CASSQALNAIYGYTF	TGTGCCAGCAGCCAGGCCCTTAACGCCATTTATGGCTACACCTTC
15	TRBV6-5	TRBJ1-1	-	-	CASRRDGWGNTEAFF	TGTGCCAGCAGAAGAGACGGTTGGGGGAACACTGAAGCTTTCTTT
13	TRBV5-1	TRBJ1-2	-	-	CASSSGQSYGYTF	TGCGCCAGCAGCAGCGGACAGTCCTATGGCTACACCTTC
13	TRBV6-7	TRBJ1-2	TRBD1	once	CASRDRSNYGYTF	TGTGCCAGCAGGGACAGGTCTAACTATGGCTACACCTTC
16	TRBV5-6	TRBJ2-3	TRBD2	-	CASSWGLAGVTDTQYF	TGTGCCAGCAGCTGGGGACTAGCGGGGGTCACAGATACGCAGTATTTT
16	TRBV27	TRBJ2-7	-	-	CASSPLAGFSSYEQYF	TGTGCCAGCAGCCCCCTAGCAGGGTTCAGCTCCTACGAGCAGTACTTC
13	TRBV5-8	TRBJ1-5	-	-	CASSTEQDQPQHF	TGTGCCAGCAGCACCGAACAAGATCAGCCCCAGCATTTT
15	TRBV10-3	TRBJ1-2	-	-	CAISGRDKINYGYTF	TGTGCCATCAGTGGCCGGGACAAGATTAACTATGGCTACACCTTC